Following are 19 T cell receptor beta chains from one sample sequenced in a study of regulatory T cells in long-lasting Graves disease. Time point denoted: persistent/refractory GD, antithyroid drugs over 5 years with positive TRAb. PBMC RNA served as the TCR library source. Construction of the TCR beta libraries employed iRepertoire HTBI primers in conjunction with Arm-PCR of CDR3 regions. MiXCR, run by TCRdb on the multiplex PCR reads, gives a single entry per CDR3 protein. The data contain 500,000 to 700,000 distinct CDR3 sequences, about 32% of them singletons. Here the sequenced sample was peripheral blood mononuclear cells (PBMCs), taken when the disease was refractory, from a patient treated with antithyroid drugs. The origin of the receptors is a female donor with Graves disease.

This clonotype was seen repeatedly, ten times or more. The chain links TRBV2 to TRBJ2-7; D not certain. This CDR3 is 11 amino acids long. V was trimmed by 6 bases and J by 10 bases, leaving 13 bases between them. CDR1 and CDR2 from the germline V gene are SNHLY and FYNNEI. The CDR3 spells CASRFYIEQYF. The CDR3 nucleotides are TGTGCCAGCAGGTTTTATATCGAACAGTACTTC.

The J gene is TRBJ1-1, the V gene TRBV28; no clear D gene. The V gene's germline CDR1 is MDHEN and CDR2 SYDVKM. The V end lost 3 bases, the J end lost 2 bases, and 22 bases lay between the germline ends. This CDR3 spans 18 amino acids. CDR3 DNA sequence: TGTGCCAGCAGTTTGGGTAATTCATACTTCCAGATCAACACTGAAGCTTTCTTT. Its protein product is CASSLGNSYFQINTEAFF.

About this clonotype itself: This sequence is one base from a far larger clone and is likely a read error. CDR3 region: CASMRNEKLFF. CDR3 nucleotide sequence: TGTGCCAGCATGAGGAATGAAAAACTGTTTTTT. The chain links TRBV12-3 or TRBV12-4 to TRBJ1-4; no definite D call. V shed 7 bases and J shed 5 bases, with 5 bases lying between them. The CDR3 has 11 residues.

The V call is TRBV13, the J call TRBJ1-5, with D unresolved. V lost 6 bases and J 0 bases, leaving 9 bases between the germline ends. CDR1 is PRHDT, CDR2 FYEKMQ, per germline (reference sequence). The CDR3 runs 14 residues. CDR3 in amino acids: CASRLGSSNQPQHF. The DNA for the CDR3 is TGTGCCAGCAGGCTTGGGAGTAGCAATCAGCCCCAGCATTTT. The entire variable domain, with the rest obtained from reference TRBV13 and TRBJ1-5, is as follows: AAGVIQSPRHLIKEKRETATLKCYPIPRHDTVYWYQQGPGQDPQFLISFYEKMQSDKGSIPDRFSAQQFSDYHSELNMSSLELGDSALYFCASRLGSSNQPQHFGDGTRLSIL.

Comment on this clonotype: A read error may be the cause here, since a much bigger clone is one base away. This chain connects TRBV12-3 or TRBV12-4 to TRBJ1-5; a weak D match, TRBD1 (5 bases). CDR3 size: 13 residues. V lost 7 bases, J lost 9 bases, and 16 bases lay in between. This chain's CDR3 is CASTGTGEGPQHF. The CDR3 region has the DNA TGTGCCAGCACCGGGACTGGCGAGGGGCCCCAGCATTTT.

This clonotype was seen a few times. The chain links TRBV20-1 to TRBJ2-7; D remains unclear. Germline V gene sequence: CDR1 DFQATT, CDR2 SNEGSKA (reference sequence). CDR3 length: 12 amino acids. V lost 3 bases and J lost 5, with 11 bases in between. CDR3 sequence reads: CSARVPWDEQYF. The CDR3 coding sequence is TGCAGTGCTAGGGTCCCCTGGGACGAGCAGTACTTC.

In its sample, this clonotype was seen many times. V usage is TRBV28 and J usage is TRBJ1-5; no clear D. The CDR3 spans 15 residues. Trimming took 2 bases from V and 2 from J, leaving 10 bases between them. Germline CDR1 reads MDHEN; CDR2 reads SYDVKM. In DNA, the CDR3 is TGTGCCAGCAGTTTACGCGGATCTGGCAATCAGCCCCAGCATTTT. Protein: CASSLRGSGNQPQHF.

This chain joins TRBV6-2 or TRBV6-3 and TRBJ2-7; D tentatively reads TRBD1 or TRBD2 (5 bases each). This CDR3 comprises 12 residues. Trimming took 9 bases from V and 12 from J, leaving 21 bases between them. Per the germline V gene, CDR1 is MNHEY and CDR2 is SVGEGT. The CDR3 region is CASRDHVYDPYF. The CDR3, as DNA: TGTGCCAGTAGGGACCACGTTTACGATCCGTACTTC.

This clonotype has ten or more counts. DNA of the CDR3: TGCAGTGCTAGCCCTAGCGCCCAAGAGACCCAGTACTTC. Protein: CSASPSAQETQYF. V and J are TRBV20-1 and TRBJ2-5; perhaps TRBD2 as D (6 bases). Trimming left V 3 bases short and J 1 base short, with 9 bases between. The length of the CDR3 is 13 residues. Germline CDR1 reads DFQATT; CDR2 reads SNEGSKA (reference sequence).

This clonotype was counted between two and nine times. The rearrangement uses TRBV29-1 and TRBJ1-1; the D is unclear. The CDR3 sequence is 13 residues long. CDR1 and CDR2 from the germline V gene are SQVTM and ANQGSEA. Trimming shortened V by 4 bases and J by 0 bases, and 9 bases separated the two germline ends. In nucleotides, the CDR3 is TGCAGCGTTGCCGGCAAGATGAACACTGAAGCTTTCTTT. Protein product: CSVAGKMNTEAFF.

The rearrangement joins TRBV12-3 or TRBV12-4 to TRBJ2-2, with 10 bases identical to TRBD1. The CDR3 contains 14 residues. The junction had 2 bases not matched to a gene; V was cut back by 6 bases and J by 4 bases. The DNA of the CDR3 is TGTGCCAGCAGGGGGACAGGGGTCACCGGGGAGCTGTTTTTT. This codes for CASRGTGVTGELFF.

The chain carries TRBV6-2 or TRBV6-3 and TRBJ2-7, with D perhaps assigned TRBD1 or TRBD2 (5 bases each). The CDR3 has 15 residues. Trimming left V 7 bases short and J 5 bases short, with 21 bases between. Germline V gene sequence: CDR1 MNHEY, CDR2 SVGEGT. The CDR3 loop is CASTSLVGVINEQYF. CDR3 nucleotide sequence: TGTGCCAGCACGTCGTTAGTGGGGGTAATAAACGAGCAGTACTTC.

This clonotype was seen a handful of times. This chain connects TRBV6-1 to TRBJ2-7; the D is unclear. The CDR3 has 14 residues. Germline V lookup: CDR1 MNHNS, CDR2 SASEGT. V was clipped by 6 bases and J by 5 bases, with 17 bases between them. This CDR3 reads CASSPGRVWDEQYF. As DNA, the CDR3 is TGTGCCAGCAGCCCCGGACGGGTCTGGGACGAGCAGTACTTC.

The chain employs TRBV20-1 and TRBJ1-2; D may be TRBD1 (6 bases). CDR1 and CDR2 (germline): DFQATT, SNEGSKA (reference sequence). Trimming left V 0 bases short and J 8 bases short, with 13 bases between. The CDR3 is 13 residues long. The CDR3 DNA follows: TGCAGTGCTAGAGATGAGGACAGATGGGGCTACACCTTC. Translation gives CSARDEDRWGYTF.

This clonotype was recorded at least ten times. The rearrangement uses TRBV12-3 or TRBV12-4 and TRBJ2-7; no clear D. The V and J ends lost 0 bases and 3 bases respectively, with 9 bases between them. The CDR3 spans 14 residues. DNA for the CDR3: TGTGCCAGCAGTTTAGCGCTAGGTCTCTACGAGCAGTACTTC. It specifies CASSLALGLYEQYF.

This chain uses TRBV30 with TRBJ2-2, with TRBD2 identical over 13 bases. V lost 2 bases, J lost 6 bases, and 3 bases stayed unmatched. CDR3 size: 15 residues. Germline V gives CDR1 GTSNPN, CDR2 SVGIG (reference sequence). The CDR3 sequence: CAWSLGLAGAGELFF. DNA of the CDR3: TGTGCCTGGAGTCTAGGACTAGCGGGAGCCGGGGAGCTGTTTTTT.

Regarding this clonotype: This clone may be a read error of a much larger clone one base away. The gene calls are TRBV11-2 and TRBJ1-1; no firm D call. The CDR3 consists of 12 residues. Germline CDR1 is SGHAT and CDR2 is FQNNGV. The CDR3, as DNA: TGTGCCAGCAGCTCGTGGAGCACTGAAGCTTCCTTT. This sequence encodes CASSSWSTEASF. Looking up the rest from reference TRBV11-2 and TRBJ1-1 gives the full variable domain: EAGVAQSPRYKIIEKRQSVAFWCNPISGHATLYWYQQILGQGPKLLIQFQNNGVVDDSQLPKDRFSAERLKGVDSTLKIQPAKLEDSAVYLCASSSWSTEASFGQGTRLTVV.

This clonotype was found a few times. CDR3 DNA sequence: TGTGCCAGCAGGGAAACGGGAGGGCCCCACTCCTACGAGCAGTACTTC. Translating it yields CASRETGGPHSYEQYF. This rearrangement joins TRBV6-1 to TRBJ2-7, with TRBD2 matching over 8 bases. The CDR3 loop spans 16 amino acids. CDR1 and CDR2 from the germline V gene are MNHNS and SASEGT. V was clipped by 6 bases and J by 0 bases; unmatched bases: 10.

The table lists this clonotype with a few counts. The chain links TRBV10-3 to TRBJ1-5, with D maybe TRBD1 (5 bases). The germline V gene encodes CDR1 ENHRY and CDR2 SYGVKD. The germline V and J ends were trimmed by 0 bases and 7 bases, with 13 bases remaining between them. The CDR3 runs to 15 residues. CDR3 nucleotide sequence: TGTGCCATCAGTGAGTCTGGGGACCGGCGGCAGCCCCAGCATTTT. It translates to CAISESGDRRQPQHF.